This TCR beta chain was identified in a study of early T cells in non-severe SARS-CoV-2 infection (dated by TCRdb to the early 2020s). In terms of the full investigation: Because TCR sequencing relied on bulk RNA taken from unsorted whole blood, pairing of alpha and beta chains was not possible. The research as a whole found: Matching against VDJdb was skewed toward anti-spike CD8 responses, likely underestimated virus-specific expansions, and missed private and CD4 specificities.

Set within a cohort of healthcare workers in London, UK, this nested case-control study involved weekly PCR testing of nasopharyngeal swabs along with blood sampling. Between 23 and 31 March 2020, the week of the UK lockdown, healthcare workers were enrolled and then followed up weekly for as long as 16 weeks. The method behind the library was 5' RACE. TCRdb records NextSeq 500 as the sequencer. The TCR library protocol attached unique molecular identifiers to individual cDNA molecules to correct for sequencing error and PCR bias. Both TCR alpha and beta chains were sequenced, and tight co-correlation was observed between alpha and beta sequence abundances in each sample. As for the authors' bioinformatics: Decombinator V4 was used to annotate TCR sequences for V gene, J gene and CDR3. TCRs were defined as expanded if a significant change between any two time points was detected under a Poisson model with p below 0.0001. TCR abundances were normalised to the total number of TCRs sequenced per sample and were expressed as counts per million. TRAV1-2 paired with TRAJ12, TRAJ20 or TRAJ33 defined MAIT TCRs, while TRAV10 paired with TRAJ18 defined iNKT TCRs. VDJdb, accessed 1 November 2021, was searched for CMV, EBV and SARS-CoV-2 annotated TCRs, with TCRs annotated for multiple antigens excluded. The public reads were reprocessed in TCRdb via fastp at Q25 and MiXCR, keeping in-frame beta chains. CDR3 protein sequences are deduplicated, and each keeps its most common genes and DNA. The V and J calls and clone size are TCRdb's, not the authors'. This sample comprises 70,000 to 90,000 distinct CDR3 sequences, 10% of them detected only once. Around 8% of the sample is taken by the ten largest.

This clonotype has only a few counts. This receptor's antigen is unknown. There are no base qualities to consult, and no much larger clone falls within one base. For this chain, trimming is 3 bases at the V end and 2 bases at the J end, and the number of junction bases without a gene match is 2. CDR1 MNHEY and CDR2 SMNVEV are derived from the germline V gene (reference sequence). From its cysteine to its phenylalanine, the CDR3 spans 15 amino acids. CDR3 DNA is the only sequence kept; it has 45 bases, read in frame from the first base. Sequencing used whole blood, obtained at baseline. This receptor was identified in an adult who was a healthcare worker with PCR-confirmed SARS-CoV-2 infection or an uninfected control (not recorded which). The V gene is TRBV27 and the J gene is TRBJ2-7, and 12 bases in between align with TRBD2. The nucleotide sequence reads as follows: TGTGCCAGCAGTTTGCGGACTAGCGGGGCCTACGAGCAGTACTTC. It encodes CASSLRTSGAYEQYF.